These T cell receptor beta chains were read from a single sample in a study of cytomegalovirus exposure and HLA in healthy donors. Sequenced by immunoSEQ multiplex PCR; TCRdb stores in-frame clones only, minus some. The sample holds more than 90,000 clones; over 60% are singletons and the top ten take 2.5% to 3%. Sequenced sample: PBMCs. These receptors all stem from a woman between 18 and 29 years old in good health and CMV-seropositive. Each CDR3 is given with its conserved first and last residue. Fields, in order: CDR3 protein, CDR3 DNA, D gene, clone size, CDR3 length, J gene, V gene. The D gene is left open where the match is weak. Size tells how often a clone was seen (once, few, many) or the class of an expanded clone, and some rows leave it out.

CASSSSAGGLYEQYF	TGTGCCAGCAGTTCCTCGGCGGGAGGGCTATACGAGCAGTACTTC	TRBD2	NA	15	TRBJ2-7	TRBV28
CASRPGMNTEAFF	TGTGCCAGCAGGCCAGGGATGAACACTGAAGCTTTCTTT	NA	NA	13	TRBJ1-1	TRBV28
CASSLTGGRADEQYF	TGTGCCAGCAGCTTAACGGGCGGGAGGGCTGACGAGCAGTACTTC	TRBD2	once	15	TRBJ2-7	TRBV7-3
CASSVRLAGDEQYF	TGTGCCAGCAGTGTACGACTAGCGGGTGATGAGCAGTACTTC	TRBD2	NA	14	TRBJ2-7	TRBV27
CASSRGAPKEQYF	TGTGCCAGTAGTCGGGGGGCGCCGAAAGAGCAGTACTTC	NA	NA	13	TRBJ2-7	TRBV19
CATKRGQETQYF	TGTGCCACCAAGCGGGGTCAAGAGACCCAGTACTTC	TRBD2	NA	12	TRBJ2-5	TRBV9
CASSERTGYEQFF	TGCGCCAGCAGTGAGAGGACAGGGTATGAGCAGTTCTTC	TRBD1	NA	13	TRBJ2-1	TRBV10-1
CASSEVASGRGDTQYF	TGTGCCAGCAGTGAAGTTGCTAGCGGTAGGGGGGATACGCAGTATTTT	NA	once	16	TRBJ2-3	TRBV6-1
CASSLTGGNEQYF	TGTGCCAGCAGCTTGACAGGTGGAAACGAGCAGTACTTC	NA	NA	13	TRBJ2-7	TRBV7-2
CASSSRQGSVGGYTF	TGTGCCAGCAGCTCTCGACAGGGGTCGGTAGGAGGCTACACCTTC	TRBD1	NA	15	TRBJ1-2	TRBV9
CASSSLPTETQYF	TGCGCCAGCAGCTCGCTACCCACGGAGACCCAGTACTTC	NA	NA	13	TRBJ2-5	TRBV5-1
CASSLSRAHEQYF	TGTGCCAGCAGTTTATCAAGAGCCCACGAGCAGTACTTC	NA	NA	13	TRBJ2-7	TRBV27
CASSLRGTSSNEQFF	TGTGCCAGCAGCCTCCGCGGGACTAGCTCAAATGAGCAGTTCTTC	TRBD2	NA	15	TRBJ2-1	TRBV11-2
CATAKLTGNTEAFF	TGCGCCACCGCAAAGCTTACAGGGAACACTGAAGCTTTCTTT	NA	NA	14	TRBJ1-1	TRBV5-1
CASSNSGDPYNEQFF	TGTGCCAGCAGCAACAGCGGAGATCCATACAATGAGCAGTTCTTC	NA	NA	15	TRBJ2-1	TRBV7-2
CASSLSSLGAGSYEQYF	TGTGCCAGCAGTTTATCCTCCCTAGGGGCTGGATCCTACGAGCAGTACTTC	NA	NA	17	TRBJ2-7	TRBV28
CASSRYGYTF	TGTGCCAGCAGCCGCTATGGCTACACCTTC	NA	NA	10	TRBJ1-2	TRBV7-9
CATSGDRREQFF	TGTGCCACCAGCGGAGATCGGCGGGAGCAGTTCTTC	NA	once	12	TRBJ2-1	TRBV15
CASSFFGQGRRGSYGYTF	TGTGCCAGCAGCTTCTTTGGGCAGGGACGGCGGGGTAGCTATGGCTACACCTTC	NA	NA	18	TRBJ1-2	TRBV11-2
CASSPARSGNTIYF	TGCGCCAGCAGCCCAGCGCGCTCTGGAAACACCATATATTTT	NA	NA	14	TRBJ1-3	TRBV5-1
CASSVVGGQGNGYTF	TGCGCCAGCAGCGTGGTAGGGGGACAGGGTAATGGCTACACCTTC	TRBD1	NA	15	TRBJ1-2	TRBV5-1
CASSSRGGGGAGNTIYF	TGTGCCAGCAGCTCGAGGGGTGGTGGGGGCGCTGGGAACACCATATATTTT	NA	once	17	TRBJ1-3	TRBV7-9
CASSDDKQETQYF	TGTGCCAGCAGTGATGACAAACAAGAGACCCAGTACTTC	NA	NA	13	TRBJ2-5	TRBV25-1
CASSRNRGQPQHF	TGTGCCAGCAGCCGAAACAGGGGACAGCCCCAGCATTTT	TRBD1	NA	13	TRBJ1-5	TRBV11-2
CASSLTGFSVGKLFF	TGTGCCAGCAGTCTCACAGGTTTCTCGGTGGGAAAACTGTTTTTT	NA	few	15	TRBJ1-4	TRBV6-5
CASRVGGSAGELFF	TGTGCCAGCCGAGTCGGGGGATCGGCCGGGGAGCTGTTTTTT	NA	NA	14	TRBJ2-2	TRBV7-3
CASGTGNQPQHF	TGTGCCAGCGGGACAGGCAACCAGCCCCAGCATTTT	TRBD1	NA	12	TRBJ1-5	TRBV27
CASTDSGTGDSPLHF	TGTGCCAGCACCGACTCCGGGACAGGAGATTCACCCCTCCACTTT	TRBD1	NA	15	TRBJ1-6	TRBV6-5
CASSPRKSSYNEQFF	TGTGCCAGCAGCCCAAGAAAGAGCTCCTACAATGAGCAGTTCTTC	NA	NA	15	TRBJ2-1	TRBV7-3
CASSLDQSTDTQYF	TGCGCCAGCAGCTTGGATCAGAGCACAGATACGCAGTATTTT	NA	NA	14	TRBJ2-3	TRBV5-1
CATSRDVTGSHGYTF	TGTGCCACCAGCAGAGATGTGACAGGGTCCCATGGCTACACCTTC	TRBD1	NA	15	TRBJ1-2	TRBV15
CAISGAGPYEQYF	TGTGCCATCAGTGGGGCGGGTCCCTACGAGCAGTACTTC	NA	few	13	TRBJ2-7	TRBV10-3
CASSIGQFSQPQHF	TGTGCCAGTAGTATAGGACAGTTCTCCCAGCCCCAGCATTTT	NA	once	14	TRBJ1-5	TRBV19
CASSELGGTGELFF	TGTGCCAGCAGTGAACTGGGGGGAACCGGGGAGCTGTTTTTT	NA	NA	14	TRBJ2-2	TRBV2
CASSRGLAGANEQFF	TGTGCTAGCAGCCGGGGACTAGCGGGAGCCAATGAGCAGTTCTTC	TRBD2	once	15	TRBJ2-1	TRBV7-7
CASSSPPRRSSYGYTF	TGTGCCAGCAGCTCCCCTCCAAGGCGGTCGTCCTATGGCTACACCTTC	NA	NA	16	TRBJ1-2	TRBV5-6
CASSSRRQGANEQFF	TGTGCCAGCAGCTCCCGTCGGCAGGGGGCGAATGAGCAGTTCTTC	TRBD1	NA	15	TRBJ2-1	TRBV11-3
CASRRDRGGETQYF	TGTGCCAGCAGGAGGGACAGGGGGGGAGAGACCCAGTACTTC	TRBD1	NA	14	TRBJ2-5	TRBV6-1
CASSPTTGAYTGYTF	TGTGCCAGTAGCCCCACGACAGGGGCATACACTGGCTACACCTTC	TRBD1	NA	15	TRBJ1-2	TRBV19
CASSVSVLRGAEAFF	TGTGCCAGCAGTGTGTCAGTTCTTAGGGGCGCTGAAGCTTTCTTT	NA	few	15	TRBJ1-1	TRBV2
CASSVLSGNTIYF	TGTGCCAGCAGTGTCCTCTCTGGAAACACCATATATTTT	NA	NA	13	TRBJ1-3	TRBV6-1
CASSSLPSTDTQYF	TGTGCCAGCAGCTCTCTACCAAGCACAGATACGCAGTATTTT	NA	NA	14	TRBJ2-3	TRBV7-3